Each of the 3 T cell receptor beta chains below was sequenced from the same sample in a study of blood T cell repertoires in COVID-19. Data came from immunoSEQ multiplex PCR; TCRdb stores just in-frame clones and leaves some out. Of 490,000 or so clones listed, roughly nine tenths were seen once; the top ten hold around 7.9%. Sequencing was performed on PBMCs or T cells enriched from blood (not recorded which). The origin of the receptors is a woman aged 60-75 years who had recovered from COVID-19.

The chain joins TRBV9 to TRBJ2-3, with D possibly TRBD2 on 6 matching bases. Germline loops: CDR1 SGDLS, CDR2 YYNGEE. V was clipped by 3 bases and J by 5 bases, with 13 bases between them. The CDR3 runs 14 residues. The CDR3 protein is CASSARGGQDTQYF. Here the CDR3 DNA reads TGTGCCAGCAGCGCCCGAGGAGGGCAAGATACGCAGTATTTT.

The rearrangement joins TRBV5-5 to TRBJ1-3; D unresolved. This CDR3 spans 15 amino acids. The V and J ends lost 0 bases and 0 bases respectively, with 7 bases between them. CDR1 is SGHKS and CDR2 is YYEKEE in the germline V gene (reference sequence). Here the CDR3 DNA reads TGTGCCAGCAGCTTGGACTTCACCTCTGGAAACACCATATATTTT. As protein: CASSLDFTSGNTIYF.

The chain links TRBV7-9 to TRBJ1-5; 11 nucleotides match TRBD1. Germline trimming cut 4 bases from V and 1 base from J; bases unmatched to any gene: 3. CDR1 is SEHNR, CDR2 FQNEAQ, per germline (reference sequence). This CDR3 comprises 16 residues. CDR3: CASSSWDRGSNQPQHF. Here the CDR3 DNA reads TGTGCCAGCAGCTCGTGGGACAGGGGGAGCAATCAGCCCCAGCATTTT. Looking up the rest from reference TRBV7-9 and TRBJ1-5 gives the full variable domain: DTGVSQNPRHKITKRGQNVTFRCDPISEHNRLYWYRQTLGQGPEFLTYFQNEAQLEKSRLLSDRFSAERPKGSFSTLEIQRTEQGDSAMYLCASSSWDRGSNQPQHFGDGTRLSIL.